This T cell receptor beta chain was sequenced for a study of T cells in Graves' hyperthyroidism and ophthalmopathy. Study outcomes and limitations: Most expanded thyroid clonotypes above 0.001 recurred in blood.

This CDR3 has 13 residues. Germline V gene lookup returns CDR1 GTSNPN and CDR2 SVGIG (reference sequence). Trimming pared 0 bases from V and 4 bases from J, leaving 9 bases between. This clonotype came up many times. Its specificity is not known. Amplification targeted TCR beta CDR3 regions from RNA transcripts. When the TCR CDR3 underwent first-round RT-PCR, the HTBI primer set was used. One entry per CDR3 protein results from TCRdb running MiXCR on the multiplex PCR reads. The sample contains about 500,000 distinct CDR3 sequences, approximately 15% of which appear only once. Exclusions: uncontrolled infection, other autoimmune disease, pregnancy, lactation.

The TCR sequence derives from a young woman with Graves' hyperthyroidism. V and J are TRBV30 and TRBJ1-2; D call uncertain. The specimen was blood. The DNA for the CDR3 is TGTGCCTGGAGTGTACCGGTTTTCTATGGCTACACCTTC. As protein: CAWSVPVFYGYTF.